These 19 T cell receptor beta chains share one sample of origin, sequenced in a study of T-cell memory formation after mild COVID-19. TCRdb re-called the 5' RACE reads through MiXCR, storing one row per CDR3 protein. The profile shows under 60,000 distinct CDR3 sequences, around 10% of them singletons. The source material was PBMCs or a T cell subset sorted from them (not recorded which). These receptors originate from an adult woman who had mild COVID-19 (a few samples of this study predate the infection). Cell type and time point are not known.

The chain is built from TRBV15 and TRBJ1-5; the D is unclear. Trimming stripped 5 bases from V and 2 bases from J, with 7 bases between. The CDR3 has 13 amino acids. The germline gives CDR1 LNHNV, CDR2 YYDKDF (reference sequence). This chain's CDR3 is CATSPLGNQPQHF. As DNA, the CDR3 is TGTGCCACCAGCCCCTTAGGCAATCAGCCCCAGCATTTT.

This chain links TRBV4-2 with TRBJ2-3, with TRBD2 as a possible D gene (6 bases). The CDR3 extends over 16 amino acids. Germline V gives CDR1 LGHNA, CDR2 YNFKEQ. Between the trimmed V and J ends, which lost 0 bases and 2 bases, there was a span of 12 bases. The CDR3 coding sequence is TGTGCCAGCAGCCAAGATTTGGGGACTGCCACAGATACGCAGTATTTT. Translation gives CASSQDLGTATDTQYF.

The CDR3: CASSRGGGSSHSYEQYF. CDR3 bases: TGTGCCAGCAGTCGGGGGGGCGGGAGTTCCCACTCCTACGAGCAGTACTTC. J is TRBJ2-7 and V is TRBV6-6; the match to TRBD2 covers 8 bases. Germline assignment: CDR1 MNHNY and CDR2 SVGAGI (reference sequence). The CDR3 covers 17 residues. V lost 5 bases and J lost 0; bases outside the gene matches: 12.

The chain recombines TRBV29-1 with TRBJ2-5; TRBD2 agrees at 7 bases. Germline CDR1 and CDR2: SQVTM and ANQGSEA. The V and J ends lost 2 bases and 2 bases, in that order; junction bases with no gene match: 8. The length of the CDR3 is 15 residues. The DNA for the CDR3 is TGCAGCGTTGAAAGCGCGGGAGCCCGACAAGAGACCCAGTACTTC. Amino acids: CSVESAGARQETQYF.

This clonotype was seen repeatedly, ten times or more. The genes are TRBV7-9 and TRBJ2-3; 10 nucleotides align to TRBD1. Germline V gene sequence: CDR1 SEHNR, CDR2 FQNEAQ (reference sequence). This CDR3 has 15 amino acids. The trim removed 1 base at V and 6 bases at J, leaving 4 bases unmatched. The CDR3 here is CASSLVTGGKDTQYF. CDR3 nucleotides: TGTGCCAGCAGCTTAGTGACAGGGGGCAAGGATACGCAGTATTTT.

The table lists this clonotype with many counts. The V and J genes are TRBV5-1 and TRBJ2-5; D is unresolved. This CDR3 has 13 amino acids. Trimming took 4 bases from V and 2 from J, leaving 9 bases between them. Germline V CDR1 and CDR2: SGHRS, YFSETQ. CDR3 in amino acids: CASSLMPQETQYF. DNA for the CDR3: TGCGCCAGCAGCCTTATGCCTCAAGAGACCCAGTACTTC.

There are a few counts of this clonotype. The chain has TRBV5-6 and TRBJ1-5; the D gene is possibly TRBD1 (6 bases). The CDR3 runs to 16 residues. CDR1 is SGHDT and CDR2 is YYEEEE in the germline V gene. V was shortened by 3 bases and J by 1 base, with 14 bases between the two germline ends. In DNA, the CDR3 is TGTGCCAGCAGCTGGGGGGGGGCTGGGAGCAATCAGCCCCAGCATTTT. Its protein product is CASSWGGAGSNQPQHF.

This clonotype was counted at least ten times. V and J are TRBV3-1 and TRBJ1-1, with TRBD1 matching over 8 bases. Germline CDR1 and CDR2: LGHDT and YNNKEL (reference sequence). V was clipped by 0 bases and J by 5 bases; unmatched bases: 11. The CDR3 consists of 17 residues. The CDR3 DNA reads TGTGCCAGCAGCCAAGAAAGAAAACCAGGGGGCTTGACTGAAGCTTTCTTT. Encoded protein: CASSQERKPGGLTEAFF.

This clonotype was observed a few times. This chain uses TRBV5-4 with TRBJ2-7; 9 nucleotides align to TRBD1. Trimming at V came to 2 bases and at J to 2 bases, leaving 5 bases not matched to a gene. The CDR3 contains 15 residues. Per germline, CDR1 SGHNT and CDR2 YYREEE (reference sequence). CDR3 sequence: CASSFGDREAYEQYF. CDR3 in DNA: TGTGCCAGCAGCTTTGGGGACAGGGAGGCCTACGAGCAGTACTTC.

The chain joins TRBV20-1 to TRBJ2-1, with 7 bases identical to TRBD2. The trim removed 3 bases at V and 0 bases at J, leaving 8 bases unmatched. This CDR3 comprises 16 residues. CDR1 is DFQATT and CDR2 is SNEGSKA in the germline V gene (reference sequence). The CDR3 sequence is CSARVAGGNSYNEQFF. The CDR3 DNA reads TGCAGTGCTAGGGTAGCGGGCGGGAACTCCTACAATGAGCAGTTCTTC.

The chain employs TRBV20-1 and TRBJ1-2; no reliable D call. With 5 bases removed from V and 8 bases from J, the gap between germline ends came to 12 bases. This CDR3 contains 11 residues. CDR1 and CDR2 from the germline V gene are DFQATT and SNEGSKA (reference sequence). The CDR3 DNA reads as TGCAGTGCTCCTCAGGACTGGGGCTACACCTTC. Its protein is CSAPQDWGYTF.

CDR3: CASAMSVSGNTIYF. The CDR3 nucleotides are TGTGCCAGCGCTATGAGCGTCTCTGGAAACACCATATATTTT. The gene calls are TRBV19 and TRBJ1-3, with unresolved D. Trimming removed 9 bases from V and 0 bases from J, with 12 bases in between. This CDR3 spans 14 amino acids. The germline V gene has CDR1 LNHDA and CDR2 SQIVND (reference sequence).

In this sample, this clonotype turned up many times. The V gene is TRBV7-3, the J gene TRBJ2-1, with 11 bases aligning to TRBD2. V trimming: 2 bases; J trimming: 1 base; junction bases outside the gene matches: 7. Germline CDR1 is SGHTA and CDR2 is FQGTGA. The CDR3 runs 18 residues. In DNA form, the CDR3 reads TGTGCCAGCAGCTTATATACTAGCGGGGGAGGTTCCTACAATGAGCAGTTCTTC. This gives the protein CASSLYTSGGGSYNEQFF.

This chain uses TRBV27 with TRBJ2-7; D unresolved. The CDR3 has 16 amino acids. Per germline, CDR1 MNHEY and CDR2 SMNVEV (reference sequence). V lost 6 bases to trimming and J lost 4 bases, with 22 bases between them. This chain's CDR3 is CASSPIGFPKDYEQYF. The CDR3, as DNA: TGTGCCAGCAGCCCTATCGGGTTCCCTAAGGATTACGAGCAGTACTTC.

This clonotype showed up just once. A much larger clone differs by one base, so this may be a read error. J is TRBJ2-1 and V is TRBV24-1; unclear D gene. The CDR3 loop spans 16 amino acids. From germline, CDR1 is KGHDR and CDR2 SFDVKD. In DNA form, the CDR3 reads TGTGCCACCAGTGATTTGAGCGTGAGCTCCTACCATGAGCAGTTCTTC. It is translated as CATSDLSVSSYHEQFF.

The V call is TRBV11-2, the J call TRBJ1-4, with D uncertain. The germline V gene encodes CDR1 SGHAT and CDR2 FQNNGV. This CDR3 region has 13 residues. Trimming took off 1 base at V and 7 bases at J, with 7 bases between the two ends. The DNA for the CDR3 is TGTGCCAGCAGCTTAGTGGTTCGTGAAAAACTGTTTTTT. Translating gives CASSLVVREKLFF.

The table lists this clonotype with many counts. V and J are TRBV29-1 and TRBJ2-3; D is possibly TRBD2 (7 bases). The CDR3 consists of 14 residues. The V end was cut by 4 bases, the J end by 3 bases, with 14 bases between. Germline lookup yields CDR1 SQVTM and CDR2 ANQGSEA. The CDR3 loop reads CSVGGRGLTDTQYF. DNA for the CDR3: TGCAGCGTTGGAGGGCGGGGGCTTACAGATACGCAGTATTTT.

In its sample, this clonotype was seen a few times. V gene TRBV19 combines with J gene TRBJ2-6; 10 bases match TRBD1. Losses at the gene ends were 5 bases for V and 1 base for J; bases not matched to a gene: 5. The CDR3 consists of 17 residues. Germline V gives CDR1 LNHDA, CDR2 SQIVND (reference sequence). CDR3 DNA: TGTGCCAGTAGTCGGGACAGGGGCACTTCTGGGGCCAACGTCCTGACTTTC. It specifies CASSRDRGTSGANVLTF. Full variable domain (outside the CDR3, taken from reference TRBV19 and TRBJ2-6): DGGITQSPKYLFRKEGQNVTLSCEQNLNHDAMYWYRQDPGQGLRLIYYSQIVNDFQKGDIAEGYSVSREKKESFPLTVTSAQKNPTAFYLCASSRDRGTSGANVLTFGAGSRLTVL.

This chain joins TRBV18 and TRBJ1-1, with a tentative D call TRBD1 (6 bases). Trimming stripped 1 base from V and 6 bases from J, with 9 bases between. Germline V gene data show CDR1 as KGHSH and CDR2 as LQKENI. This CDR3 has 13 residues. The chain's CDR3 is CASSPLAGAEAFF. CDR3 in DNA: TGTGCCAGCTCACCACTTGCAGGGGCTGAAGCTTTCTTT.